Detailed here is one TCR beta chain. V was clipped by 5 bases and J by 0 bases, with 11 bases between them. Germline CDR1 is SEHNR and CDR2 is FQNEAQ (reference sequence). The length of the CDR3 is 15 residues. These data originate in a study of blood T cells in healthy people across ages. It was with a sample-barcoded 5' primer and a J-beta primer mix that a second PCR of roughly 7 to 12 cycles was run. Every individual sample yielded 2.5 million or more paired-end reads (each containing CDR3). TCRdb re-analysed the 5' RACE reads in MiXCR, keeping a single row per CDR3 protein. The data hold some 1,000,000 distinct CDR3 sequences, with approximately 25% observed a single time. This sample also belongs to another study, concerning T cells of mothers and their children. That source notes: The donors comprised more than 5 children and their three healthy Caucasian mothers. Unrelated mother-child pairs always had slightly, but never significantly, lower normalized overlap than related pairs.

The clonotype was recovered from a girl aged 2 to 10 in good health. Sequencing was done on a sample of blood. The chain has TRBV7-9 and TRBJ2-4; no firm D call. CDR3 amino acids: CASSPDTVAKNIQYF. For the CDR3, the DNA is TGTGCCAGCAGCCCCGACACGGTAGCCAAAAACATTCAGTACTTC.